The 17 T cell receptor beta chains below all came from one sample that was sequenced in a study of beta chain features in type 1 diabetes. Reverse transcribing all isolated RNA meant expressed TCRB transcripts were sequenced. Produced via immunoSEQ multiplex PCR; TCRdb's table is partial and in-frame only. The sample has 150,000 to 200,000 clones, roughly 60% seen once. Study-wide results and caveats: There was a moderate but significant shortening of TCRB CDR3s in all four CD4+ subsets of Type 1 diabetes patients.

Antigens for these TCRs are unknown. Sequencing was done on a sample of naive CD4+ T cells from blood. These receptors all stem from a young man with type 1 diabetes.

V usage is TRBV9 and J usage is TRBJ1-6; 7 positions agree with TRBD1. Trimming at V came to 3 bases and at J to 6 bases, leaving 6 bases not matched to a gene. The CDR3 extends over 15 amino acids. The germline CDR1 and CDR2 sequences are SGDLS and YYNGEE. The CDR3 DNA reads TGTGCCAGCAGCGCGACAGGGTTCGGTAATTCACCCCTCCACTTT. Protein product: CASSATGFGNSPLHF.

The chain couples TRBV10-3 to TRBJ2-3, with 13 positions matching TRBD2. This CDR3 spans 15 amino acids. Germline V gene sequence: CDR1 ENHRY, CDR2 SYGVKD. The V gene end was trimmed by 6 bases and the J gene end by 4 bases; junction bases not matched to a gene: 4. The CDR3 is CAISIGLAGADTQYF. The CDR3 DNA reads as TGTGCCATCAGCATTGGACTAGCGGGGGCAGATACGCAGTATTTT.

The rearrangement joins TRBV28 to TRBJ2-3; D is possibly TRBD1 or TRBD2 (6 bases each). Germline V gene data show CDR1 as MDHEN and CDR2 as SYDVKM. This CDR3 has 14 residues. Trimming took off 5 bases at V and 1 base at J, with 10 bases between the two ends. The CDR3 DNA sequence: TGTGCCAGCAGTAGGGGGGCGGGCACAGATACGCAGTATTTT. Protein: CASSRGAGTDTQYF.

The chain joins TRBV28 to TRBJ2-7; D possibly uses TRBD1 or TRBD2 (6 bases each). This CDR3 comprises 14 residues. Germline CDR1 and CDR2: MDHEN and SYDVKM. Deletions cut 4 bases from V and 2 bases from J, with 12 bases between. CDR3 loop: CASSSGGSPYEQYF. Here the CDR3 DNA reads TGTGCCAGCAGTTCCGGGGGCAGCCCCTACGAGCAGTACTTC.

This clone was found a few times. The chain combines TRBV30 with TRBJ1-1; 9 bases line up with TRBD1. This CDR3 comprises 15 residues. V shed 4 bases and J 0 bases; nucleotides not matched to a gene: 6. Germline CDR1 is GTSNPN and CDR2 is SVGIG (reference sequence). The CDR3 reads CAWTRDRAMNTEAFF. The CDR3 bases are TGTGCCTGGACTCGGGACAGGGCTATGAACACTGAAGCTTTCTTT.

V is TRBV15 and J is TRBJ2-7, with 7 bases lining up with TRBD1. The V gene's germline CDR1 is LNHNV and CDR2 YYDKDF (reference sequence). The CDR3 is made up of 15 amino acids. V lost 0 bases, J lost 3 bases, and 5 bases stayed unmatched. The CDR3 DNA sequence: TGTGCCACCAGCAGAGATACAGGGGATCGCTACGAGCAGTACTTC. Its translation: CATSRDTGDRYEQYF.

The rearrangement links TRBV7-2 to TRBJ2-7; 8 nucleotides agree with TRBD1. Germline CDR1 and CDR2: SGHTA and FQGNSA. The CDR3 runs to 14 residues. J gave up 5 bases and V 4 bases, and 7 bases lay outside the gene matches. The CDR3, as DNA: TGTGCCAGCAGCTCGGGCAGGGGGCGACACGAGCAGTACTTC. This translates into CASSSGRGRHEQYF.

The chain has TRBV14 and TRBJ1-1; 9 bases are a match to TRBD1. V dropped 1 base and J dropped 2; count of bases not matched to a gene: 2. The CDR3 contains 15 residues. Germline V gives CDR1 SGHDN, CDR2 FVKESK. The CDR3 sequence: CASSQVTGGNTEAFF. In DNA form, the CDR3 reads TGTGCCAGCAGCCAAGTGACAGGGGGAAACACTGAAGCTTTCTTT.

This CDR3 is CASTPRGRRTDTQYF. The CDR3 DNA reads TGTGCCAGCACCCCACGCGGGCGTCGCACAGATACGCAGTATTTT. V is TRBV25-1 and J is TRBJ2-3; a possible D gene is TRBD2 (5 bases). Germline CDR1 and CDR2: MGHDK and SYGVNS. The CDR3 loop spans 15 amino acids. Trimming took 7 bases from V and 1 from J, leaving 15 bases between them.

The J gene is TRBJ2-3, the V gene TRBV30; the match to TRBD2 covers 9 bases. The CDR3 sequence is 15 residues long. Germline V gene data show CDR1 as GTSNPN and CDR2 as SVGIG (reference sequence). The V and J ends lost 0 bases and 3 bases, in that order; junction bases with no gene match: 4. CDR3 protein: CAWSVQLAGTDTQYF. The CDR3 bases are TGTGCCTGGAGTGTACAGCTAGCGGGAACAGATACGCAGTATTTT.

This chain links TRBV30 with TRBJ1-2, with unresolved D. Per the germline V gene, CDR1 is GTSNPN and CDR2 is SVGIG (reference sequence). Trimming left V 4 bases short and J 8 bases short, with 20 bases between. CDR3 size: 14 residues. CDR3 in DNA: TGTGCCTGGATCCCCGGACCTCTCCTAGGAGGCTACACCTTC. This translates into CAWIPGPLLGGYTF.

V is TRBV4-3 and J is TRBJ2-3, with D perhaps TRBD1 or TRBD2 (5 bases each). The germline CDR1 and CDR2 sequences are LGHNA and YSLEER. V gave up 0 bases and J gave up 2 bases, with 12 bases separating them. This CDR3 contains 16 residues. CDR3 protein: CASSQEVPGLTDTQYF. CDR3 DNA sequence: TGCGCCAGCAGCCAAGAAGTCCCGGGGCTCACAGATACGCAGTATTTT.

The chain joins TRBV2 to TRBJ2-7; TRBD1 matches at 7 bases. CDR3 length: 15 amino acids. Germline loops: CDR1 SNHLY, CDR2 FYNNEI. The junction had 12 bases not matched to a gene; V was cut back by 7 bases and J by 3 bases. CDR3 DNA: TGTGCCAGCAAAGAAGGACAGGCCTCATACTACGAGCAGTACTTC. The encoded protein is CASKEGQASYYEQYF.

The V call is TRBV4-1, the J call TRBJ2-2, with D uncertain. The CDR3 covers 17 residues. V was trimmed by 0 bases and J by 2 bases, leaving 13 bases between them. Germline V gives CDR1 MGHRA, CDR2 YSYEKL. The CDR3 DNA reads TGCGCCAGCAGCCAAGAGGTGTTTTCAGACAACACCGGGGAGCTGTTTTTT. It specifies CASSQEVFSDNTGELFF.

There are a few counts of this clone. The CDR3 spells CAISESPTSGGYNEQFF. The CDR3, as DNA: TGTGCCATCAGTGAGTCCCCTACTAGCGGGGGGTACAATGAGCAGTTCTTC. This chain links TRBV10-3 with TRBJ2-1, with 12 bases fitting TRBD2. With 0 bases clipped from V and 4 bases from J, the junction kept 4 bases outside the gene matches. Per germline, CDR1 ENHRY and CDR2 SYGVKD. The CDR3 contains 17 residues.

This clone was seen a handful of times. The CDR3 DNA follows: TGTGCCAGCAGCTTAGCGCAGTTGGGTGAGCAGTTCTTC. Its translation: CASSLAQLGEQFF. This chain joins TRBV7-2 and TRBJ2-1, with unresolved D. The germline V gene encodes CDR1 SGHTA and CDR2 FQGNSA. CDR3 length: 13 amino acids. Trimming left V 0 bases short and J 9 bases short, with 9 bases between.

This CDR3 is CASSVRTSLDTGELFF. For the CDR3, the DNA is TGTGCCAGCAGCGTCCGGACTAGTTTGGACACCGGGGAGCTGTTTTTT. The V call is TRBV9, the J call TRBJ2-2; 7 nucleotides align to TRBD2. The germline CDR1 and CDR2 sequences are SGDLS and YYNGEE. The CDR3 spans 16 residues. The V and J ends lost 2 bases and 3 bases, in that order; junction bases with no gene match: 7.